This T cell receptor beta chain came from a study of radiotherapy plus CTLA-4 blockade in lung cancer. Study-wide background: There were objective responses in 18% of patients, and over 25% had disease control.

People whose metastatic non-small-cell lung cancer was chemo-refractory got focal radiation along with CTLA-4 blockade by ipilimumab. On this clone: As yet, its antigen is unknown.

TCRdb keeps only in-frame clones here, not all; method: immunoSEQ multiplex PCR. The table records about 32,000 clones, roughly four fifths of them present only once. The CDR3 consists of 17 residues. V gave up 2 bases and J gave up 6 bases, with 22 bases separating them. The germline V gene encodes CDR1 SEHNR and CDR2 FQNEAQ (reference sequence). Study outcomes and limitations: Dynamics of early blood T cell clones, together with interferon-beta, were reportedly the best predictors of response.

The sequencing here drew on peripheral blood, taken from a patient treated with radiotherapy plus ipilimumab. The source is a human donor with non-small cell lung cancer that progressed on radiotherapy plus ipilimumab. This chain links TRBV7-9 with TRBJ1-2, with D possibly matching TRBD1 (6 bases). This chain's CDR3 is CASSLSEGGGTRNGYTF. CDR3 bases: TGTGCCAGCAGCTTATCGGAGGGGGGGGGTACGAGAAATGGCTACACCTTC.